This paragraph reports one TCR beta chain. In the original workflow: Scientists estimated how many nucleated cells there were by amplifying reference gene primers. Clones were sequenced by immunoSEQ multiplex PCR, and TCRdb holds only the in-frame ones, with some missing. D and trimming come from the DNA, and the V and J calls and clone size come from that table. Of about 160,000 clones listed, roughly 88% are singletons. The V gene's germline CDR1 is SGHTA and CDR2 FQGTGA. With 5 bases clipped from V and 4 bases from J, the junction kept 5 bases outside the gene matches. The CDR3 length is 14 residues. The record originates from a study of blood T cell repertoires in COVID-19. Across the whole study: Samples representing acute and convalescent COVID-19 were sourced from the United States, Italy and Spain. Sources were T cells, B-cell-depleted T cells, or PBMCs; the material itself was cDNA or gDNA.

This sequence originates from a woman aged 55-70 years with acute or convalescent COVID-19. This chain links TRBV7-3 with TRBJ1-2; 9 bases are a match to TRBD1. Sequenced material: peripheral blood. As DNA, the CDR3 is TGTGCCAGCAGCCCGGACAGGGGAAGCTATGGCTACACCTTC. Translating gives CASSPDRGSYGYTF.